This TCR beta chain was recovered during a study of early T cells in non-severe SARS-CoV-2 infection. Study overall: Unpaired chains resulted from sequencing bulk RNA of unsorted whole blood. Study observations and caveats: Matching against VDJdb likely underestimated virus-specific expansions, favoring anti-spike CD8.

There are many counts of this clonotype. Its target is not known. This CDR3 is 16 amino acids long. V was pared by 3 bases and J by 7 bases, with 13 bases of the junction left unmatched. Germline CDR1 SGHTA, CDR2 FQGNSA. Attachment of unique molecular identifiers was made to individual cDNA molecules. One entry per CDR3 protein, called by TCRdb with MiXCR from the 5' RACE reads. The table lists some 70,000 distinct CDR3 sequences, about 9% of them singletons, with about 5.6% in the top ten. Material for sequencing was whole blood. The chain joins TRBV7-2 to TRBJ2-7; TRBD2 aligns across 9 bases. This clonotype was obtained from an adult who was a healthcare worker with PCR-confirmed SARS-CoV-2 infection or an uninfected control (not recorded which). Here the CDR3 reads CASSFASGTPKGEQYF. In DNA form, the CDR3 reads TGTGCCAGCAGCTTCGCTAGCGGGACACCGAAGGGGGAGCAGTACTTC.